Sequencing of this T cell receptor (beta chain) was carried out in a study of control samples from healthy donors and cancer patients. V was trimmed by 0 bases and J by 6 bases, leaving 9 bases between them. CDR1 is SNHLY and CDR2 is FYNNEI in the germline V gene. There are 15 residues in the CDR3. Assay: immunoSEQ multiplex PCR; the TCRdb copy retains only in-frame clones and omits some. Of about 130,000 clones in the sample, around 90% are singletons; the top ten hold roughly 2.5%. What was sequenced was blood. This chain connects TRBV2 to TRBJ1-6, with a tentative D call TRBD1 (5 bases). This sequence was found in a man aged 35-49 years in good health. The CDR3 protein is CASSEARGSNSPLHF. The DNA for the CDR3 is TGTGCCAGCAGTGAAGCACGGGGGTCTAATTCACCCCTCCACTTT.